The clone carrying this T cell receptor (gamma chain) is labeled as medium-sized. The DNA is left out, because the CDR3 cannot be placed on it with certainty; the CDR3 is given as TCRdb lists it. The CDR3 numbers 14 amino acids, ends counted. These data belong to a study of gamma delta lymphoproliferative disorders and STAT genes. About the research overall: Gamma-chain libraries were built from at least 50 ng of genomic DNA with the LymphoTrack Dx TCRG Assay. Delta-chain libraries followed the EuroClonality-NGS standard operating procedure.

TCRdb ran CATT on the multiplex PCR reads. There are over a thousand gamma-chain clones in the sample; about an eighth occur only once, and around a sixth lies in the top ten. The receptor sequences were amplified from genomic DNA of peripheral blood mononuclear cells. Material for sequencing was blood. The V gene corresponds to TRGV11; no J gene was called. TRGV11 is classed as an ORF, of uncertain function. The clonotype originates from a human donor in good health. CDR3 protein: CTTVPAGTGWFKIF.